This record covers a single T cell receptor beta chain. Its antigen is still unknown. This specimen belongs to a study of CD8 T cell repertoires and HIV-1 epitope variants. Study summary: 1M T cells were kept uncultured as a baseline. Study conclusions and caveats: The TAALDMSHF plasma variant had no responses, unlike KF9 (about 5 clonotypes) and HW9 (one).

The method was immunoSEQ multiplex PCR; TCRdb's version includes in-frame clones alone and lacks a portion of them. The sample carries thousands of clones, 60% to 80% recorded once. Sequencing was performed on cultured CD8+ T cells derived from PBMCs. The receptor was derived from a male donor with HIV.

CDR3 region: CASSSGTGAYEQYF. CDR3 nucleotides: TGTGCCAGCAGCTCCGGGACAGGGGCCTACGAGCAGTACTTC. The chain carries TRBV5-6 and TRBJ2-7; 10 bases agree with TRBD1. The CDR3 has 14 residues. Germline V lookup: CDR1 SGHDT, CDR2 YYEEEE. The trim removed 3 bases at V and 2 bases at J, leaving 2 bases unmatched.